This section outlines one T cell receptor beta chain sequence together with its context. Its target is not known. Germline-derived CDR1 and CDR2 are SGHAT and FQNNGV. There are 14 residues in the CDR3. Trimming left V 5 bases short and J 1 base short, with 12 bases between. This sample is drawn from a study of cytomegalovirus exposure and HLA in healthy donors. The wider study: A subsequent analysis reported that the 120 or so validation repertoires were produced on the same platform that had also been used for the 666 first-cohort repertoires. Study conclusions and caveats: Across donors, most TCRs were seen rarely, yet some public ones were widespread. Researchers counted around 180 TCR beta chains as cytomegalovirus-associated. As confirmed in vitro, three CMV-associated chains were specific for CMV antigens.

The repertoire was sequenced with immunoSEQ multiplex PCR; TCRdb's copy has only in-frame clones and lacks some. The sample lists 150,000 to 200,000 clones; roughly nine tenths were seen once. The receptor was derived from a woman in her 30s in good health and CMV-seronegative. The rearrangement joins TRBV11-2 to TRBJ2-7; D may be TRBD2 (6 bases). The sample consisted of PBMCs. The CDR3 reads CASSLSGYSYEQYF. DNA of the CDR3: TGTGCCAGCAGCCTCAGCGGGTATTCCTACGAGCAGTACTTC. Full variable domain (missing parts from reference TRBV11-2 and TRBJ2-7): EAGVAQSPRYKIIEKRQSVAFWCNPISGHATLYWYQQILGQGPKLLIQFQNNGVVDDSQLPKDRFSAERLKGVDSTLKIQPAKLEDSAVYLCASSLSGYSYEQYFGPGTRLTVT.